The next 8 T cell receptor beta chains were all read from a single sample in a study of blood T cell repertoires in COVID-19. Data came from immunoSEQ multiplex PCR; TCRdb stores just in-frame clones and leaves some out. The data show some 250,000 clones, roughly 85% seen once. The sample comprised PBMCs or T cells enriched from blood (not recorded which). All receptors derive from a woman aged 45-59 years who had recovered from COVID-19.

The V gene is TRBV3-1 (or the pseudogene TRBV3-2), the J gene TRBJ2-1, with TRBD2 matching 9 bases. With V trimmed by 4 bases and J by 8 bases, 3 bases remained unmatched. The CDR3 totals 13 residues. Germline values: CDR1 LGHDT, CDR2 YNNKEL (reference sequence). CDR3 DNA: TGTGCCAGCAGCCCCCGACTAGCGGATGAGCAGTTCTTC. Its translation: CASSPRLADEQFF.

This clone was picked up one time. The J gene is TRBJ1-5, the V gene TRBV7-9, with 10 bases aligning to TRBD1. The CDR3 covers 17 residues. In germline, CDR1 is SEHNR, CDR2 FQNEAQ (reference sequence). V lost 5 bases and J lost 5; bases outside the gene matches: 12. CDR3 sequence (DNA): TGTGCCAGCAGCCCAGACAGGGGGCCCGAAGCGGATCAGCCCCAGCATTTT. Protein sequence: CASSPDRGPEADQPQHF.

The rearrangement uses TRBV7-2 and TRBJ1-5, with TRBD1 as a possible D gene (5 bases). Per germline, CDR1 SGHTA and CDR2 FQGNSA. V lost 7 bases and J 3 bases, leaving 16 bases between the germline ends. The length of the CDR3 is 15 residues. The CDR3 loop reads CASNFRQLLNQPQHF. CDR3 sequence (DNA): TGTGCCAGCAACTTCCGACAGCTTCTCAATCAGCCCCAGCATTTT.

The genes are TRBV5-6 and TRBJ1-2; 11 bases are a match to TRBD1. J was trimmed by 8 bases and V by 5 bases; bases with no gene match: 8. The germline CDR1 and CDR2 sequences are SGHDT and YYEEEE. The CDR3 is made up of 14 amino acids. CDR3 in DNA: TGTGCCAGCAGTCTCGGACAGGGGGCTAGGGGCTACACCTTC. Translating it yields CASSLGQGARGYTF.

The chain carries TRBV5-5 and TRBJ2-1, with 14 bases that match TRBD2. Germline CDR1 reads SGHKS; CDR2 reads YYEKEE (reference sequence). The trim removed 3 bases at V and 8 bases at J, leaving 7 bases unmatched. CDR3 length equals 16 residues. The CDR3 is CASSWGTSGRGYEQFF. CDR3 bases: TGTGCCAGCAGCTGGGGGACTAGCGGGAGAGGTTATGAGCAGTTCTTC.

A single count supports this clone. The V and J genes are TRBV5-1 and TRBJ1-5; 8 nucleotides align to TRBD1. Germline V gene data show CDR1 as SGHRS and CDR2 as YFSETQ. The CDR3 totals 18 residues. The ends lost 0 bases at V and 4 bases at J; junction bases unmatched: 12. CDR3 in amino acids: CASSLAGDRWGRNQPQHF. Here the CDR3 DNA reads TGCGCCAGCAGCTTGGCCGGGGACAGGTGGGGGAGAAATCAGCCCCAGCATTTT.

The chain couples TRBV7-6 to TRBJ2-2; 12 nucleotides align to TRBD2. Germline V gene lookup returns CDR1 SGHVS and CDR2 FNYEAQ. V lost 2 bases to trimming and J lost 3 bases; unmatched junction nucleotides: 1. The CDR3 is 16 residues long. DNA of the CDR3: TGTGCCAGCAGCTTACTAGCGGGAGGGCACACCGGGGAGCTGTTTTTT. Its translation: CASSLLAGGHTGELFF. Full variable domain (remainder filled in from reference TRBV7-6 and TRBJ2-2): GAGVSQSPRYKVTKRGQDVALRCDPISGHVSLYWYRQALGQGPEFLTYFNYEAQQDKSGLPNDRFSAERPEGSISTLTIQRTEQRDSAMYRCASSLLAGGHTGELFFGEGSRLTVL.

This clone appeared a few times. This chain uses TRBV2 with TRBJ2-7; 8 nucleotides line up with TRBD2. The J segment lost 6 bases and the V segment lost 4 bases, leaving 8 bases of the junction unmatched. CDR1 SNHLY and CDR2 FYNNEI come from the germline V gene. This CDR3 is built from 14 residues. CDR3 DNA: TGTGCCAGCAGTGTAGTTAGCGGGATTGGCGAGCAGTACTTC. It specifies CASSVVSGIGEQYF.